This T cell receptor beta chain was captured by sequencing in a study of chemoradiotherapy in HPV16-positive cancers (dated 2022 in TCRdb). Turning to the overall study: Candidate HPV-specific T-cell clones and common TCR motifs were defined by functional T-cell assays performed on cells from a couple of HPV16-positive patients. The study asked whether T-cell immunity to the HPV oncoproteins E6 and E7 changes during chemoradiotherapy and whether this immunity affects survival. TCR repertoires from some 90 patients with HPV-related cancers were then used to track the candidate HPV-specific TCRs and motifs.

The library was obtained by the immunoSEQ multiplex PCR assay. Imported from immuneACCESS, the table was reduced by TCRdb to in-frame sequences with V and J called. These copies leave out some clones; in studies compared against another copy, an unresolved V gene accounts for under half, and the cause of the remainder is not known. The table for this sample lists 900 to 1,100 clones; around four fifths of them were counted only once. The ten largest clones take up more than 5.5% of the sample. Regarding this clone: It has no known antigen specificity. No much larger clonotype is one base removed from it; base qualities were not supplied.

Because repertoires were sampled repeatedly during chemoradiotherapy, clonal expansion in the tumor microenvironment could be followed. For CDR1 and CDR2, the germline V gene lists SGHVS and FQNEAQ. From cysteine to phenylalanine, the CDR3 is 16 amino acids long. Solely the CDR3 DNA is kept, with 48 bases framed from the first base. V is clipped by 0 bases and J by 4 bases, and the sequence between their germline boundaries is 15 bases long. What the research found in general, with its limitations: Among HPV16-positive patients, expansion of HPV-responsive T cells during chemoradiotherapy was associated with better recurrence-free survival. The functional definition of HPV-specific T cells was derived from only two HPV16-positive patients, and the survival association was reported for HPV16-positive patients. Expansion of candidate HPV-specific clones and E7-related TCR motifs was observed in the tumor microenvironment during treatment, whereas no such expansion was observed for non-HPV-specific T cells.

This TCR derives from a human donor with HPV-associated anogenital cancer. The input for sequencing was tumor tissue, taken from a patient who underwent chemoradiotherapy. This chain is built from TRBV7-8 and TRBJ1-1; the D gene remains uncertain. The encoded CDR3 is CASSLAMSPDGTEAFF. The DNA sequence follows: TGTGCCAGCAGCTTAGCGATGTCGCCGGACGGCACTGAAGCTTTCTTT.